These 5 T cell receptor beta chains were sequenced from one sample in a study of T cell repertoires in cytomegalovirus infection (dated by TCRdb to between 2018 and 2021). Data came from an Illumina HiSeq 1500. TCRdb's own reprocessing of the public reads used fastp at Q25 and MiXCR and kept productive beta chains. Rows matching on CDR3 protein sequence are summarized as one entry with the most common DNA and genes. The sample table shows under 850,000 distinct CDR3 sequences, and 35% are seen once. The ten largest clonotypes hold 2.8% of the sample. Sequenced input: PBMCs. The receptors were sampled from a human donor in good health (CMV status not recorded). Some clones in this sample may be carry-over from other donors' samples.

In this sample, this clonotype turned up many times. The CDR3 nucleotides read TGTGCCAGCAGCTTATTTTTTAGCGGGATCACAGATACGCAGTATTTT. This encodes CASSLFFSGITDTQYF. This chain joins TRBV7-2 and TRBJ2-3; 8 bases are shared with TRBD2. Germline V gene lookup returns CDR1 SGHTA and CDR2 FQGNSA. J gave up 2 bases and V 2 bases, and 6 bases lay outside the gene matches. The CDR3 spans 16 residues.

The genes are TRBV15 and TRBJ2-7; TRBD2 aligns across 10 bases. CDR1 is LNHNV, CDR2 YYDKDF, per germline (reference sequence). This CDR3 spans 14 amino acids. V gave up 5 bases and J gave up 5 bases; unmatched junction bases: 6. CDR3 sequence reads: CATSRTSGNDEQYF. The CDR3 DNA reads as TGTGCCACCAGCCGCACTAGCGGGAACGACGAGCAGTACTTC.

The chain joins TRBV7-2 to TRBJ2-2; TRBD2 aligns across 14 bases. V shed 1 base and J 4 bases; nucleotides not matched to a gene: 2. Germline V gene lookup returns CDR1 SGHTA and CDR2 FQGNSA. This CDR3 spans 17 amino acids. The CDR3 region has the DNA TGTGCCAGCAGCTTAGGTGGGACTAGCGGGAGCACCGGGGAGCTGTTTTTT. It encodes CASSLGGTSGSTGELFF.

The chain joins TRBV7-2 to TRBJ1-3, with 7 bases fitting TRBD1. CDR3 size: 14 residues. V shed 7 bases and J 3 bases; nucleotides not matched to a gene: 6. The germline CDR1 and CDR2 sequences are SGHTA and FQGNSA. This CDR3 reads CASIANRGGNTIYF. DNA of the CDR3: TGTGCCAGCATCGCAAACAGGGGTGGAAACACCATATATTTT.

This clonotype was observed a few times. The chain employs TRBV28 and TRBJ2-4; TRBD1 aligns across 11 bases. Trimming removed 6 bases from V and 7 bases from J; junction bases left unmatched: 14. Germline lookup yields CDR1 MDHEN and CDR2 SYDVKM. CDR3 size: 17 residues. For the CDR3, the DNA is TGTGCCAGCAGCCTAGCTAGTTCGGGGACAGGGGGGAACATTCAGTACTTC. It is translated as CASSLASSGTGGNIQYF.